The 14 T cell receptor beta chains below all came from one sample that was sequenced in a study of OX40 agonist ivuxolimab in advanced cancers. Libraries were prepared through the immunoSEQ multiplex PCR assay. In its TCRdb copy, this immuneACCESS table keeps in-frame sequences only and misses some clones. Where compared with another copy, unresolved V genes explain less than half of these, and the others have no known cause. Across this sample there are approximately 81,000 clones, with 85% to 95% seen only once. The top ten hold over 11% of the sample. This specimen was CD4+ or CD8+ T cells sorted from blood, taken in a trial of the OX40 agonist ivuxolimab. The receptors stem from an adult with an advanced solid tumor such as melanoma, head and neck, liver or kidney cancer.

The chain is built from TRBV13 and TRBJ2-5, with D possibly being TRBD2 (6 bases). Germline V gives CDR1 PRHDT, CDR2 FYEKMQ (reference sequence). The germline V and J ends were trimmed by 3 bases and 4 bases, with 6 bases remaining between them. The CDR3 has 12 residues. The DNA of the CDR3 is TGTGCCAGCAGCTTGGAGGGAGAGACCCAGTACTTC. Its protein is CASSLEGETQYF.

The V call is TRBV19, the J call TRBJ1-2; D perhaps matches TRBD1 (5 bases). There are 12 residues in the CDR3. The germline V gene encodes CDR1 LNHDA and CDR2 SQIVND (reference sequence). V lost 8 bases to trimming and J lost 5 bases, with 12 bases between them. CDR3 bases: TGTGCCAGTGCCCTAGGGGCGTATGGCTACACCTTC. This gives the protein CASALGAYGYTF.

This clone was counted only a few times. The CDR3 sequence is CASRDLRGGDYGYTF. The CDR3, as DNA: TGTGCCAGTAGAGACCTCCGAGGGGGGGACTATGGCTACACCTTC. This chain links TRBV19 with TRBJ1-2; TRBD1 might be the D (6 bases). Germline lookup yields CDR1 LNHDA and CDR2 SQIVND (reference sequence). This CDR3 region has 15 residues. Trimming took off 6 bases at V and 3 bases at J, with 17 bases between the two ends.

V is TRBV4-1 and J is TRBJ2-1, with D possibly being TRBD2 (6 bases). V was trimmed by 1 base and J by 6 bases, leaving 16 bases between them. Germline V gene data show CDR1 as MGHRA and CDR2 as YSYEKL. The CDR3 contains 16 residues. Here the CDR3 reads CASSQGRAPRLNEQFF. CDR3 coding DNA: TGCGCCAGCAGCCAAGGGAGGGCCCCACGGCTCAATGAGCAGTTCTTC.

This clone is a singleton in its sample. The chain recombines TRBV4-3 with TRBJ2-3, with D possibly being TRBD1 (6 bases). The germline V and J ends were trimmed by 3 bases and 0 bases, with 16 bases remaining between them. This CDR3 is built from 17 residues. Per the germline V gene, CDR1 is LGHNA and CDR2 is YSLEER. This chain's CDR3 is CASSQYREGTSTDTQYF. The CDR3 nucleotides read TGCGCCAGCAGCCAGTACAGGGAAGGAACTAGCACAGATACGCAGTATTTT.

The genes are TRBV11-2 and TRBJ2-7; maybe TRBD1 (6 bases). The V and J ends lost 3 bases and 2 bases respectively, with 8 bases between them. Germline CDR1 and CDR2: SGHAT and FQNNGV. This CDR3 has 13 amino acids. CDR3 DNA: TGTGCCAGCAGCTTCAGGGGCCCCTACGAGCAGTACTTC. This translates into CASSFRGPYEQYF.

The V call is TRBV4-1, the J call TRBJ1-1; 7 bases align to TRBD1. The germline CDR1 and CDR2 sequences are MGHRA and YSYEKL. The CDR3 has 16 amino acids. Unmatched junction bases numbered 19, after V lost 4 bases and J lost 11 bases. In DNA, the CDR3 is TGCGCCAGCAGCCCCTCACCGGGGGGGACAGTGGATTGGGCTTTCTTT. This encodes CASSPSPGGTVDWAFF.

This sequence joins TRBV27 and TRBJ2-1; 9 bases map to TRBD2. Germline CDR1 MNHEY, CDR2 SMNVEV (reference sequence). There are 13 residues in the CDR3. The V segment lost 6 bases and the J segment 14 bases; nucleotides outside the gene matches: 11. The CDR3: CASSYTPAGGEFF. The CDR3 bases are TGTGCCAGCAGCTATACCCCGGCGGGAGGGGAGTTCTTC.

The chain carries TRBV10-1 and TRBJ2-5; D not certain. The CDR3 is 13 amino acids. Trimming removed 9 bases at V and 2 bases at J, with 13 bases between. In germline, CDR1 is WNHNN, CDR2 SYGVQD (reference sequence). CDR3 residues: CARTGQEQETQYF. The CDR3 region has the DNA TGCGCCAGGACTGGGCAGGAACAAGAGACCCAGTACTTC.

The CDR3 loop reads CASSIGQGNQETQYF. The DNA of the CDR3 is TGTGCCAGTAGTATCGGGCAGGGCAACCAAGAGACCCAGTACTTC. V is TRBV19 and J is TRBJ2-5; tentative D call: TRBD1 (5 bases). V gave up 3 bases and J gave up 0 bases, with 11 bases separating them. Germline loops: CDR1 LNHDA, CDR2 SQIVND (reference sequence). The CDR3 is 15 residues long.

J is TRBJ1-5 and V is TRBV28, with a tentative D call TRBD1 (5 bases). Between the trimmed V and J ends, which lost 6 bases and 2 bases, there was a span of 11 bases. Germline-derived CDR1 and CDR2 are MDHEN and SYDVKM. CDR3 length equals 14 residues. CDR3 nucleotide sequence: TGTGCCAGCAGGCAGGGTTGGGGCAATCAGCCCCAGCATTTT. It specifies CASRQGWGNQPQHF. Based on the CDR3 plus reference TRBV28 and TRBJ1-5, the full variable domain is DVKVTQSSRYLVKRTGEKVFLECVQDMDHENMFWYRQDPGLGLRLIYFSYDVKMKEKGDIPEGYSVSREKKERFSLILESASTNQTSMYLCASRQGWGNQPQHFGDGTRLSIL.

V is TRBV12-2 and J is TRBJ2-3; the D call of TRBD2 is as the table states it, not checked on the DNA. TRBV12-2 is a listed pseudogene. The length of the CDR3 is 15 residues. CDR3 protein: CASRLERESTDTQYF. The CDR3 nucleotides read TGTGCAAGTCGCTTGGAGCGGGAGAGCACAGATACGCAGTATTTT.

The genes are TRBV6-5 and TRBJ2-3; no firm D call. The V gene's germline CDR1 is MNHEY and CDR2 SVGAGI. V lost 5 bases to trimming and J lost 6 bases, with 15 bases between them. The CDR3 is 14 amino acids. The CDR3 DNA is TGTGCCAGCAGTCCCCGGACCTCGAGGGATACGCAGTATTTT. Its protein is CASSPRTSRDTQYF.

The V gene is TRBV27, the J gene TRBJ2-5; 8 bases line up with TRBD1. The CDR3 consists of 14 residues. V lost 6 bases and J lost 9; bases outside the gene matches: 12. From germline, CDR1 is MNHEY and CDR2 SMNVEV (reference sequence). CDR3 in DNA: TGTGCCAGCAGCCCCGGACAGGGAGGTTTGGCCCAGTACTTC. It specifies CASSPGQGGLAQYF.